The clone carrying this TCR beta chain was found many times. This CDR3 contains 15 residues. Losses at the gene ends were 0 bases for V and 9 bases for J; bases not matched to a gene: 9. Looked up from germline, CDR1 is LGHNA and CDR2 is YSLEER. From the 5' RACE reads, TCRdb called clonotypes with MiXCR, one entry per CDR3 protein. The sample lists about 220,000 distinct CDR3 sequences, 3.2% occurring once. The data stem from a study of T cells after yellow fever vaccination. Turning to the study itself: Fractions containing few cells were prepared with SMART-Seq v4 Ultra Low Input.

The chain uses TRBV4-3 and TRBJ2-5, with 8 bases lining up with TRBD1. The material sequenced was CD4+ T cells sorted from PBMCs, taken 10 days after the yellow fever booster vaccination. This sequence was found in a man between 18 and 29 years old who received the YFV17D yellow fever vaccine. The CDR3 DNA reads TGCGCCAGCAGCCAAGATTCCGGGACAGGCGGGGCCCAGTACTTC. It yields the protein CASSQDSGTGGAQYF.